Listed here is a single TCR beta chain. Its antigen remains unknown. This record comes from a study of cytomegalovirus exposure and HLA in healthy donors. Notes on the study in general: According to an earlier analysis, most TCR beta V segments yielded productive rearrangements about 87% or about 30% of the time. CMV serostatus was the only recorded immune exposure for donors.

Germline lookup yields CDR1 MGHRA and CDR2 YSYEKL. The CDR3 is made up of 12 amino acids. The V gene lost 4 bases and the J gene lost 8 bases, with 11 bases spanning the gap. The PCR used 60 Vbeta and 13 Jbeta primers. The table came from immunoSEQ multiplex PCR; TCRdb's copy has only in-frame clones and leaves some out. The sample table includes 20,000 to 25,000 clones. This clonotype was obtained from a man aged 55 to 69 in good health and CMV-seropositive. The chain combines TRBV4-1 with TRBJ1-2, with D uncertain. Sequenced sample: PBMCs. The CDR3 region has the DNA TGCGCCAGCAGCCGGGAGACCGGGGGCTACACCTTC. Its protein is CASSRETGGYTF.